This T cell receptor beta chain was sequenced in a study of cytomegalovirus exposure and HLA in healthy donors. PCR used 60 Vbeta primers and 13 Jbeta primers. Here immunoSEQ multiplex PCR was the method, and the copy in TCRdb shows in-frame clones only, minus some. Its table records over 150,000 clones. Germline trimming cut 6 bases from V and 4 bases from J; bases unmatched to any gene: 9. Germline V gene sequence: CDR1 MNHEY, CDR2 SVGAGI. The CDR3 extends over 15 amino acids. The sequenced sample was PBMCs. The chain uses TRBV6-5 and TRBJ2-3, with 8 bases identical to TRBD2. This clonotype was sampled from a boy younger than 18 in good health and CMV-seronegative. The CDR3 nucleotides read TGTGCCAGCAGCCTGGCGGGGGGTAGGGCAGATACGCAGTATTTT. Amino acid sequence: CASSLAGGRADTQYF.